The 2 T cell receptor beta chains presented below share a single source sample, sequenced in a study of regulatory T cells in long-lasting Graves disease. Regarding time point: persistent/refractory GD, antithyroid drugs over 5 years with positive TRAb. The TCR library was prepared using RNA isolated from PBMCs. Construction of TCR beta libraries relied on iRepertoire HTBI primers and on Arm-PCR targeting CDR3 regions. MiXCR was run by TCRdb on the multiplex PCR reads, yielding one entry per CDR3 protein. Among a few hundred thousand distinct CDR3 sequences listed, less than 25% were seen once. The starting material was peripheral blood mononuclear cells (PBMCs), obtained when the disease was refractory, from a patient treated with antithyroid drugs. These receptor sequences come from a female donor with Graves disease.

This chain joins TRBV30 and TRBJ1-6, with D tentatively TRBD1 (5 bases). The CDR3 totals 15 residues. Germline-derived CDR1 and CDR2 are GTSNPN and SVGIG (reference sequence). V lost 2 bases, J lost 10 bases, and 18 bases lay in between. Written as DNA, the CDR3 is TGTGCCTGGAGTTCTCCGTCGAGGGGAAGCTCACCCCTCCACTTT. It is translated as CAWSSPSRGSSPLHF.

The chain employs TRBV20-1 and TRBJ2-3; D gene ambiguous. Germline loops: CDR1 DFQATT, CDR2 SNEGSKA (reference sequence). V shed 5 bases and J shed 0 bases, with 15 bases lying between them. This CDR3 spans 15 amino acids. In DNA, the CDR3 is TGCAGTGCTGCTAGTCGGGCGGAAAGCACAGATACGCAGTATTTT. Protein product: CSAASRAESTDTQYF.